The T cell receptor (beta chain) described here comes from a study of regulatory T cells in long-lasting Graves disease. The V segment lost 4 bases and the J segment 5 bases; nucleotides outside the gene matches: 7. The CDR3 has 16 amino acids. CDR1 is LGHDT, CDR2 YNNKEL, per germline (reference sequence). Stated time point: newly diagnosed GD, antithyroid drugs for less than 3 months. Preparation of the TCR library used RNA extracted from PBMCs. Through Arm-PCR of CDR3 regions and iRepertoire HTBI primers, TCR beta libraries were built. TCRdb called the multiplex PCR reads again in MiXCR, with one record for every CDR3 protein. This table has hundreds of thousands of distinct CDR3 sequences, less than 20% appearing once. This sample also belongs to another study, concerning T cells in Graves' hyperthyroidism and ophthalmopathy.

The receptor comes from a woman aged 30 to 39 with Graves disease. Sequenced material: peripheral blood mononuclear cells (PBMCs), taken at new diagnosis, from a patient treated with antithyroid drugs. V gene TRBV3-1 combines with J gene TRBJ2-3; 12 nucleotides agree with TRBD2. CDR3 DNA: TGTGCCAGCAGCCGAAGACTAGCGGGAGTGGGAGATACGCAGTATTTT. Translating gives CASSRRLAGVGDTQYF.